This note documents a single TCR beta chain sequence. This sample is part of a study of blood T cell repertoires in COVID-19. Whole-study context: Sites across the United States, Italy and Spain contributed samples from acute and convalescent COVID-19. The cDNA or gDNA used as material had been derived from T cells, B-cell-depleted T cells, or PBMCs.

Source study methods: Amplification of reference gene primers provided the estimated nucleated cell counts. Sequencing used immunoSEQ multiplex PCR; TCRdb keeps in-frame clones, though not all of them. That table is the source of V, J and clone size, and D and trimming were worked out from the DNA. Of more than 140,000 clones listed, over 75% were seen once; the top ten hold roughly 1.5%. V lost 5 bases, J lost 3 bases, and 18 bases lay in between. This CDR3 has 16 residues. Germline CDR1 and CDR2: SGHNT and YYREEE (reference sequence). The receptor was derived from a human donor in a cohort sampled during active COVID-19. V and J are TRBV5-4 and TRBJ2-4; perhaps TRBD1 as D (8 bases). Sequencing was carried out using peripheral blood. The CDR3 region has the DNA TGTGCCAGCAGTCCCCAGGGGGCGGGAGTCAAAAACATTCAGTACTTC. It translates to CASSPQGAGVKNIQYF.